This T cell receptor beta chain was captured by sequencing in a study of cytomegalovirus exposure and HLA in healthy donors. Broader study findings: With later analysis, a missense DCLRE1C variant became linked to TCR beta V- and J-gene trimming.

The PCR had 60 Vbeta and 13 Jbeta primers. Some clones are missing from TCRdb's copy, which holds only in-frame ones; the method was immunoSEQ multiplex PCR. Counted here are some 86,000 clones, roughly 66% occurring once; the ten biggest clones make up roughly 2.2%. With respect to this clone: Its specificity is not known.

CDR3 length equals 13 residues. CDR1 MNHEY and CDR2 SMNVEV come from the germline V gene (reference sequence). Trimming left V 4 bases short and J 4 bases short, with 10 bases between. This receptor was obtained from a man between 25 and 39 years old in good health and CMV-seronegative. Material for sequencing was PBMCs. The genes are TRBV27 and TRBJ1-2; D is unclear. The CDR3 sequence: CASSSRSGYGYTF. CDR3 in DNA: TGTGCCAGCAGTTCACGCTCGGGCTATGGCTACACCTTC.